This TCR beta chain was obtained from a study of lymphopenia after photon versus proton radiotherapy. Study results and caveats: Larger post-nadir TCR diversity loss correlated inversely with survival in deceased patients. After the lymphocyte nadir, photon-treated repertoires showed oligoclonal expansion, especially of CD8+ Temra cells. Relative stability marked proton patients; photon patients lost diversity and naive cells.

Details on this clone: Its cognate antigen is unknown.

TCRdb's copy holds only in-frame clones and misses some; the assay was immunoSEQ multiplex PCR. The sample records 55,000 to 85,000 clones, roughly 90% being singletons. CDR1 MGHRA and CDR2 YSYEKL come from the germline V gene. The CDR3 consists of 14 residues. The V and J ends lost 4 bases and 2 bases, in that order; junction bases with no gene match: 2. The TCR was taken from a woman in her forties with cholangiocarcinoma. V gene TRBV4-1 combines with J gene TRBJ2-7, with TRBD1 identical over 10 bases. Sequenced material: peripheral blood, taken from a patient treated with photon-based radiotherapy. CDR3 nucleotides: TGCGCCAGCAGCCCTGGACAGGGGGCCTACGAGCAGTACTTC. Amino acids: CASSPGQGAYEQYF.